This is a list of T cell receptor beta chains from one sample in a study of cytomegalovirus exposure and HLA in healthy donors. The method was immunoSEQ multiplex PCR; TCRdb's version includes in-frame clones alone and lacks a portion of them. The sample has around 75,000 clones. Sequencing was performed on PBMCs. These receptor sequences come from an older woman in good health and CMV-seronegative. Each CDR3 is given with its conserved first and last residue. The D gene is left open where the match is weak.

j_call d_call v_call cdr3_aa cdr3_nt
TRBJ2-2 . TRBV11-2 CASSSPRGELFF TGTGCCAGCAGCTCGCCGCGCGGGGAGCTGTTTTTT
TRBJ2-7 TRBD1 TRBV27 CASSQRQGYEQYF TGTGCCAGCAGCCAACGACAGGGTTACGAGCAGTACTTC
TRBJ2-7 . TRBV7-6 CASSLAGGAPYEQYF TGTGCCAGCAGCTTAGCGGGTGGGGCCCCCTACGAGCAGTACTTC
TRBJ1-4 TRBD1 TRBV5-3 CARSRDRSTNEKLFF TGTGCCAGAAGCCGGGACAGATCAACTAATGAAAAACTGTTTTTT
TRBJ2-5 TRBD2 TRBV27 CASSDWTSGKETQYF TGTGCCAGCAGCGACTGGACTAGCGGGAAAGAGACCCAGTACTTC
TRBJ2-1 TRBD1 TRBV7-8 CASSLGRGPWNEQFF TGTGCCAGCAGCTTAGGAAGGGGGCCATGGAATGAGCAGTTCTTC
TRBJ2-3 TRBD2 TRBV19 CASKLSGEGYF TGTGCCAGTAAATTATCGGGGGAGGGTTATTTT
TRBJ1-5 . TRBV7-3 CASSSGEYQPQHF TGTGCCAGCAGCTCTGGGGAGTATCAGCCCCAGCATTTT
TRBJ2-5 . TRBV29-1 CSVDRTGDRETQYF TGCAGCGTGGACCGAACGGGGGATCGAGAGACCCAGTACTTC
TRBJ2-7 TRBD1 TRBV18 CASSPTGTSYEQYF TGCGCCAGCTCACCGACAGGGACCTCCTACGAGCAGTACTTC
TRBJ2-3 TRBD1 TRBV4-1 CASSHPGQGSDTQYF TGCGCCAGCAGCCACCCGGGACAGGGTTCAGATACGCAGTATTTT
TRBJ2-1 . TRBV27 CASSPGTTDNEQFF TGTGCCAGCAGTCCCGGGACAACCGACAATGAGCAGTTCTTC
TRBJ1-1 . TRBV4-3 CTSSQDGGWNTPPGF TGCACCAGCAGCCAAGATGGTGGATGGAACACACCGCCGGGCTTT
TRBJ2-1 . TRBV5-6 CASSPPRGQQFF TGTGCCAGCAGCCCGCCGCGGGGTCAGCAGTTCTTC
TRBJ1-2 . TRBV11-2 CASSLGGGRTAFGYGYTF TGTGCCAGCAGCTTAGGAGGGGGAAGGACAGCTTTCGGCTATGGCTACACCTTC
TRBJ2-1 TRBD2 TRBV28 CASSLVAGEGEQFF TGTGCCAGCAGTTTAGTAGCGGGAGAAGGTGAGCAGTTCTTC